A selection of T cell receptor beta chains follows, all from one sample in a study of CD8 T cells in Susac syndrome. TCRdb recomputed calls from the immunoSEQ multiplex PCR reads with MiXCR, one row per CDR3 protein. Here the sample spans about 240,000 distinct CDR3 sequences, almost 97% being singletons. The sequenced sample consisted of CD4+ T cells from PBMCs. Receptors originate from a human donor with Susac syndrome. CDR3s leave out the opening cysteine and the closing phenylalanine or tryptophan. Fields, in order: CDR3 protein, V gene.

CDR3: ASRNPVQLFGYT
V: TRBV11-2

CDR3: SANPPTEYEWT
V: TRBV20-1

CDR3: ASSPPKLNQPQH
V: TRBV18

CDR3: ASCDEQY
V: TRBV23-1

CDR3: ASRSPGTSGRGEQF
V: TRBV7-2

CDR3: ASRREPGTAFYGYT
V: TRBV7-8

CDR3: SARGKRQQLYEQY
V: TRBV20-1

CDR3: ASSPPGLAEINEQF
V: TRBV18

CDR3: ASSIRTGDYEQY
V: TRBV3-1

CDR3: ASSLGQGPNEQF
V: TRBV5-1

CDR3: ATSDLQPRKLF
V: TRBV24-1

CDR3: ASSHLDTPTTEAF
V: TRBV4-1

CDR3: SVHQGGSYEQY
V: TRBV29-1

CDR3: ASSEGTRGVIYNEQF
V: TRBV25-1

CDR3: SATPPSGGTGGYT
V: TRBV20-1

CDR3: ASSSTDSLRVDEQY
V: TRBV28

CDR3: ASGDITQLAKNIQY
V: TRBV11-2

CDR3: AWRGDKDYYNEQF
V: TRBV30

CDR3: ATSAGTPVEQY
V: TRBV24-1

CDR3: AWSGRMRLNTEAF
V: TRBV30

CDR3: ASSIESSGNTIY
V: TRBV19

CDR3: ATPGGTQY
V: TRBV12-5

CDR3: SARGWDTQY
V: TRBV20-1

CDR3: ASSPNAGTPFSGNTIY
V: TRBV9

CDR3: ASSSLAGFNVLT
V: TRBV7-2

CDR3: ASSPLSTGELF
V: TRBV12-3/TRBV12-4

CDR3: ASSITGAGTQY
V: TRBV19

CDR3: ASSQGLYQGGSNQPQH
V: TRBV4-1

CDR3: ASSSLAGRTDTQY
V: TRBV7-3

CDR3: ASSYGVPDTQY
V: TRBV6-5

CDR3: SVEADGARTEAF
V: TRBV29-1

CDR3: SAGTDTDTQY
V: TRBV20-1

CDR3: ASSQEMGANYGYT
V: TRBV4-1

CDR3: SVEEALAGLSGNEQF
V: TRBV29-1

CDR3: AWRLSGSNYEQY
V: TRBV30

CDR3: SVAPGTDTQY
V: TRBV29-1

CDR3: ASSQVSWADSYNEQF
V: TRBV14

CDR3: ASSSYRETNSGANVLT
V: TRBV7-6

CDR3: ASSQGRDGEQF
V: TRBV4-1

CDR3: SVEQGRAYGYT
V: TRBV29-1

CDR3: ASSGGQDHQPQH
V: TRBV28

CDR3: ASSFQDSPNEKLF
V: TRBV7-9

CDR3: ASSQSMTKTGNHNQPQH
V: TRBV23-1

CDR3: ASSYVLAGVAGELF
V: TRBV6-6

CDR3: ASSLGAPGQGYGNTIY
V: TRBV9

CDR3: ASSLLVSYGNEQF
V: TRBV7-9

CDR3: SASRNSGANVLT
V: TRBV20-1

CDR3: ASTQGDWQPQH
V: TRBV28